These 30 T cell receptor beta chains were all obtained from the same sample, sequenced in a study of T cell repertoires in cytomegalovirus infection. TCRdb processed the reads anew with MiXCR; each CDR3 protein has one entry. The data show about 27,000 distinct CDR3 sequences, around 19% seen once. Antigens of these TCRs are unknown. This sample comprised CD8+ T cells from cultured PBMCs, obtained from culture after CMV antigen stimulation. The receptors derive from a human donor in good health (CMV status not recorded). Some clones in this sample may be carry-over from other donors' samples.

This chain connects TRBV7-2 to TRBJ2-7; D remains unclear. The CDR3 runs 14 residues. Germline-derived CDR1 and CDR2 are SGHTA and FQGNSA. V was clipped by 0 bases and J by 0 bases, with 6 bases between them. CDR3 loop: CASSLAAGSYEQYF. The CDR3 DNA sequence: TGTGCCAGCAGCTTAGCGGCCGGCTCCTACGAGCAGTACTTC.

This clonotype counts as medium-sized (0.01 to 0.1%). As DNA, the CDR3 is TGTGCCAGCAGCCCATTCCCCAGAGGGGACCCCCGGGAGACCCAGTACTTC. Its protein is CASSPFPRGDPRETQYF. This sequence joins TRBV7-2 and TRBJ2-5, with D perhaps given as TRBD1 or TRBD2 (5 bases each). The CDR3 runs 17 residues. Between the trimmed V and J ends, which lost 5 bases and 5 bases, there was a span of 24 bases. The germline CDR1 and CDR2 sequences are SGHTA and FQGNSA.

The V call is TRBV7-3, the J call TRBJ2-1; D is possibly TRBD2 (5 bases). V was clipped by 5 bases and J by 8 bases, with 13 bases between them. CDR3 length: 13 amino acids. Germline V gene data show CDR1 as SGHTA and CDR2 as FQGTGA. CDR3: CASSPTADYEQFF. In DNA, the CDR3 is TGTGCCAGCAGCCCAACGGCGGACTATGAGCAGTTCTTC.

The V gene is TRBV7-6, the J gene TRBJ1-1; D is unresolved. V gave up 7 bases and J gave up 1 base, with 13 bases separating them. Germline V CDR1 and CDR2: SGHVS, FNYEAQ. The CDR3 has 14 residues. The CDR3 region has the DNA TGTGCCAGCACCGTAAATGAGGGGAACACTGAAGCTTTCTTT. This encodes CASTVNEGNTEAFF.

The gene calls are TRBV4-3 and TRBJ2-2, with TRBD2 matching over 12 bases. Germline V lookup: CDR1 LGHNA, CDR2 YSLEER. V shed 1 base, J shed 7 bases, and the junction held 7 bases outside the gene matches. The CDR3 loop spans 17 amino acids. Here the CDR3 reads CASSQGATSGSHGELFF. The CDR3 nucleotides are TGCGCCAGCAGCCAAGGGGCGACTAGCGGGAGTCACGGGGAGCTGTTTTTT.

This clonotype was detected ten times or more. The rearrangement uses TRBV7-9 and TRBJ2-3, with TRBD1 identical over 10 bases. This CDR3 spans 15 amino acids. The junction had 9 bases not matched to a gene; V was cut back by 7 bases and J by 5 bases. Germline assignment: CDR1 SEHNR and CDR2 FQNEAQ (reference sequence). In DNA, the CDR3 is TGTGCCAGCAACCGCCGGGACAGGGGTTTAGATACGCAGTATTTT. Its protein product is CASNRRDRGLDTQYF.

The chain employs TRBV7-6 and TRBJ2-3, with D perhaps matching TRBD2 (6 bases). The CDR3 contains 15 residues. Trimming cost V 1 base and J 4 bases, with 12 bases left between them. Germline-derived CDR1 and CDR2 are SGHVS and FNYEAQ. CDR3 coding DNA: TGTGCCAGCAGCTTAGGTGGGGGGATCCCAGATACGCAGTATTTT. Its protein is CASSLGGGIPDTQYF.

The chain carries TRBV7-3 and TRBJ2-5; D perhaps matches TRBD1 (5 bases). The CDR3 covers 14 residues. Germline V CDR1 and CDR2: SGHTA, FQGTGA. V was pared by 5 bases and J by 3 bases, with 13 bases between. In DNA form, the CDR3 reads TGTGCCAGCAGCCCCTCGACAGCCAAAGAGACCCAGTACTTC. Its translation: CASSPSTAKETQYF. The full variable domain, in which reference TRBV7-3 and TRBJ2-5 provide the parts outside the CDR3, is GAGVSQTPSNKVTEKGKYVELRCDPISGHTALYWYRQSLGQGPEFLIYFQGTGAADDSGLPNDRFFAVRPEGSVSTLKIQRTERGDSAVYLCASSPSTAKETQYFGPGTRLLVL.

This clonotype is labeled medium-sized. CDR3 region: CASSLDWGRTDTQYF. DNA of the CDR3: TGTGCCAGCAGCTTAGACTGGGGACGCACAGATACGCAGTATTTT. The chain uses TRBV11-2 and TRBJ2-3, with D perhaps matching TRBD1 or TRBD2 (5 bases each). This CDR3 has 15 amino acids. Per the germline V gene, CDR1 is SGHAT and CDR2 is FQNNGV. V lost 0 bases to trimming and J lost 1 base, with 8 bases between them.

V and J are TRBV7-8 and TRBJ1-1, with D unresolved. The V gene lost 1 base and the J gene lost 0 bases, with 9 bases spanning the gap. The CDR3 consists of 15 residues. CDR1 and CDR2 from the germline V gene are SGHVS and FQNEAQ. The CDR3 DNA reads as TGTGCCAGCAGCTTAGGGCCCCAGCTGAACACTGAAGCTTTCTTT. The encoded protein is CASSLGPQLNTEAFF.

This clonotype was seen a few times. This chain connects TRBV19 to TRBJ2-1; 8 positions agree with TRBD2. This CDR3 has 15 residues. After removal of 3 bases from V and 6 bases from J, the junction contained 7 bases not matched to a gene. Germline V CDR1 and CDR2: LNHDA, SQIVND (reference sequence). The CDR3 reads CASSIAGGSSNEQFF. CDR3 coding DNA: TGTGCCAGTAGTATCGCGGGGGGCTCGTCCAATGAGCAGTTCTTC.

This clonotype was detected a few times. The chain is built from TRBV25-1 and TRBJ1-1; D call uncertain. Germline CDR1 and CDR2: MGHDK and SYGVNS. The CDR3 spans 12 residues. Trimming removed 3 bases from V and 0 bases from J, with 2 bases in between. The CDR3 DNA follows: TGTGCCAGCAGTGAGCTGAACACTGAAGCTTTCTTT. Its translation: CASSELNTEAFF.

This clonotype was detected many times. The genes are TRBV28 and TRBJ2-7; a possible D gene is TRBD1 (6 bases). Trimming took off 1 base at V and 2 bases at J, with 15 bases between the two ends. Germline V gives CDR1 MDHEN, CDR2 SYDVKM. The CDR3 covers 16 residues. The CDR3, as DNA: TGTGCCAGCAGTTTATCGCTTTCATGGACAGCCTACGAGCAGTACTTC. It codes for CASSLSLSWTAYEQYF.

This clonotype was detected only a few times. The genes are TRBV19 and TRBJ1-5; the D is unclear. Trimming pared 4 bases from V and 4 bases from J, leaving 14 bases between. Germline CDR1 and CDR2: LNHDA and SQIVND (reference sequence). This CDR3 spans 15 amino acids. The CDR3 sequence is CASSTDTVFNQPQHF. In DNA form, the CDR3 reads TGTGCCAGTAGTACAGACACAGTTTTTAATCAGCCCCAGCATTTT.

This clonotype was counted only a few times. The DNA of the CDR3 is TGTGCCAGCAGCTTAGATGGTAAGGCTAGCGAATACAATGAGCAGTTCTTC. Protein sequence: CASSLDGKASEYNEQFF. The chain has TRBV7-3 and TRBJ2-1; a weak D match, TRBD2 (6 bases). V lost 2 bases and J lost 4, with 18 bases in between. This CDR3 has 17 residues. The germline V gene has CDR1 SGHTA and CDR2 FQGTGA.

This clonotype was picked up a small number of times. The CDR3 DNA reads TGTGCCAGCAGCCGTGGACAGGGGGACACTGAAGCTTTCTTT. Its translation is CASSRGQGDTEAFF. The genes are TRBV7-9 and TRBJ1-1; 10 positions match TRBD1. The V gene end was trimmed by 5 bases and the J gene end by 3 bases; junction bases not matched to a gene: 3. The CDR3 has 14 amino acids. Germline CDR1 and CDR2: SEHNR and FQNEAQ (reference sequence).

The rearrangement uses TRBV24-1 and TRBJ2-1; D gene ambiguous. V was trimmed by 5 bases and J by 4 bases, leaving 14 bases between them. This CDR3 contains 15 residues. Germline V CDR1 and CDR2: KGHDR, SFDVKD. CDR3 in amino acids: CATSGSQGPYNEQFF. The CDR3 DNA reads TGTGCCACCAGTGGGTCCCAAGGCCCGTACAATGAGCAGTTCTTC.

The chain uses TRBV19 and TRBJ2-1; TRBD2 agrees at 10 bases. Germline CDR1 reads LNHDA; CDR2 reads SQIVND (reference sequence). The CDR3 is 15 residues long. After removal of 2 bases from V and 7 bases from J, the junction contained 5 bases not matched to a gene. Written as DNA, the CDR3 is TGTGCCAGTAGTATACAGCGGGGGGGCCTAAATGAGCAGTTCTTC. Its protein product is CASSIQRGGLNEQFF.

This chain links TRBV7-2 with TRBJ1-2, with D maybe TRBD1 (6 bases). The CDR3 has 15 residues. V was pared by 1 base and J by 2 bases, with 11 bases between. Germline V gene data show CDR1 as SGHTA and CDR2 as FQGNSA. The CDR3 region is CASSLGGGPNYGYTF. DNA for the CDR3: TGTGCCAGCAGCTTAGGGGGGGGGCCGAACTATGGCTACACCTTC.

This clonotype turned up a few times. The gene calls are TRBV7-2 and TRBJ2-5, with 8 positions matching TRBD1. Germline V CDR1 and CDR2: SGHTA, FQGNSA. The V segment lost 10 bases and the J segment 5 bases; nucleotides outside the gene matches: 9. The CDR3 loop spans 13 amino acids. The CDR3 loop reads CATCPDRVETQYF. Written as DNA, the CDR3 is TGTGCCACCTGCCCGGACAGGGTTGAGACCCAGTACTTC.

The chain has TRBV20-1 and TRBJ1-1; no reliable D call. V lost 6 bases and J 1 base, leaving 12 bases between the germline ends. The CDR3 runs to 13 residues. Germline V gene sequence: CDR1 DFQATT, CDR2 SNEGSKA (reference sequence). The DNA for the CDR3 is TGCAGTGCCACCACCCTCAGGAACACTGAAGCTTTCTTT. This translates into CSATTLRNTEAFF.

In its sample, this clonotype was seen a few times. The chain recombines TRBV19 with TRBJ2-5; D is ambiguous. The CDR3 is made up of 15 amino acids. V dropped 0 bases and J dropped 2 bases, with 10 bases sitting between them. Germline-derived CDR1 and CDR2 are LNHDA and SQIVND (reference sequence). The CDR3 nucleotides read TGTGCCAGTAGTATAGACGGATTCTTACAAGAGACCCAGTACTTC. It translates to CASSIDGFLQETQYF.

This clonotype has just a few counts. The chain employs TRBV27 and TRBJ2-7; 10 nucleotides agree with TRBD2. The CDR3 covers 14 residues. Germline V gives CDR1 MNHEY, CDR2 SMNVEV (reference sequence). Trimming at V came to 4 bases and at J to 4 bases, leaving 4 bases not matched to a gene. The CDR3 DNA follows: TGTGCCAGCAGTTACAGCGGGAGGGAATACGAGCAGTACTTC. Its protein is CASSYSGREYEQYF.

The genes are TRBV6-2 or TRBV6-3 and TRBJ2-7; D is undetermined. Deletions cut 5 bases from V and 2 bases from J, with 4 bases between. Germline V gene sequence: CDR1 MNHEY, CDR2 SVGEGT. This CDR3 has 11 amino acids. Here the CDR3 DNA reads TGTGCCAGCAGTGCCACCTACGAGCAGTACTTC. Translating gives CASSATYEQYF.

The chain couples TRBV19 to TRBJ1-5; D is unclear. The CDR3 extends over 13 amino acids. Trimming removed 5 bases at V and 7 bases at J, with 12 bases between. CDR1 LNHDA and CDR2 SQIVND come from the germline V gene (reference sequence). Here the CDR3 DNA reads TGTGCCAGTAGTGGGAGCGGCCTCCAGCCCCAGCATTTT. This sequence encodes CASSGSGLQPQHF. Drawing the rest from reference TRBV19 and TRBJ1-5, the complete variable domain is DGGITQSPKYLFRKEGQNVTLSCEQNLNHDAMYWYRQDPGQGLRLIYYSQIVNDFQKGDIAEGYSVSREKKESFPLTVTSAQKNPTAFYLCASSGSGLQPQHFGDGTRLSIL.

A few counts support this clonotype. The chain recombines TRBV7-6 with TRBJ2-3; 10 nucleotides line up with TRBD1. The CDR3 covers 15 residues. Germline values: CDR1 SGHVS, CDR2 FNYEAQ. Unmatched junction bases numbered 6, after V lost 5 bases and J lost 4 bases. As DNA, the CDR3 is TGTGCCAGCAGCCCGGGACAGGGGTTTGCAGATACGCAGTATTTT. This codes for CASSPGQGFADTQYF.

This clonotype was seen a handful of times. The chain joins TRBV27 to TRBJ2-5; D may be TRBD2 (6 bases). From germline, CDR1 is MNHEY and CDR2 SMNVEV (reference sequence). Trimming took off 4 bases at V and 2 bases at J, with 11 bases between the two ends. This CDR3 is built from 14 residues. The CDR3 DNA reads as TGTGCCAGCAGTTCCTTAGCGGAGCAAGAGACCCAGTACTTC. Translating it yields CASSSLAEQETQYF.

The sample holds a few counts of this clonotype. This chain uses TRBV7-9 with TRBJ2-3, with 11 bases identical to TRBD2. J lost 2 bases, V lost 8 bases, and 6 bases had no gene match. The CDR3 totals 15 residues. From germline, CDR1 is SEHNR and CDR2 FQNEAQ (reference sequence). The DNA of the CDR3 is TGTGCCAGCTCGGGACTAGCGGCAGACACAGATACGCAGTATTTT. This gives the protein CASSGLAADTDTQYF.

The V call is TRBV7-9, the J call TRBJ2-5; weak D call: TRBD2 (7 bases). CDR1 is SEHNR, CDR2 FQNEAQ, per germline (reference sequence). The CDR3 contains 15 residues. V was trimmed by 4 bases and J by 2 bases, leaving 14 bases between them. The CDR3 sequence is CASSSWGGGQETQYF. The CDR3 DNA sequence: TGTGCCAGCAGCTCCTGGGGAGGGGGGCAAGAGACCCAGTACTTC.

CDR3 sequence: CAISVGLQGPASEAFF. The DNA for the CDR3 is TGTGCCATCAGTGTTGGGCTACAGGGTCCTGCCAGTGAAGCTTTCTTT. The V gene is TRBV10-3, the J gene TRBJ1-1; TRBD1 might be the D (6 bases). The length of the CDR3 is 16 residues. With 4 bases removed from V and 7 bases from J, the gap between germline ends came to 22 bases. The germline V gene has CDR1 ENHRY and CDR2 SYGVKD.